This T cell receptor (beta chain) derives from a study of blood T cell repertoires in COVID-19. V dropped 3 bases and J dropped 8 bases, with 19 bases sitting between them. The CDR3 is made up of 16 amino acids. Germline lookup yields CDR1 LNHNV and CDR2 YYDKDF (reference sequence). As originally analysed: Researchers report that nucleated cell counts were estimated from reference gene primer amplification. TCRdb keeps only in-frame clones here, not all; method: immunoSEQ multiplex PCR. V, J and clone size are those of that table, while D and trimming were read from the DNA. The repertoire includes more than 300,000 clones, more than 70% of them detected once, and 1.6% sits in the top ten.

Sequences were obtained from peripheral blood. This TCR was recovered from a woman in her thirties with COVID-19, enrolled during active disease. V is TRBV15 and J is TRBJ1-4, with D perhaps TRBD1 (6 bases). CDR3 coding DNA: TGTGCCACCAGCAGGGCCGGACAGTTGTTAAGGGAAAAACTGTTTTTT. It is translated as CATSRAGQLLREKLFF.